This T cell receptor beta chain was obtained from a study of prognosis after radiotherapy for stage I lung cancer. Whole-study results and caveats: Medians of roughly 10,000 versus 7,000 showed unique TCR clone counts falling after stereotactic body radiation therapy.

With two-round multiplex PCR, TCR beta CDR3 sequences were amplified from genomic DNA. First-round PCR amplification was performed with primers specific to each TRBV and TRBJ gene. In TCRdb, the multiplex PCR reads were re-called with MiXCR into one record per CDR3 protein. The sample has some 34,000 distinct CDR3 sequences; approximately 35% are singletons. Per germline, CDR1 SEHNR and CDR2 FQNEAQ (reference sequence). The V gene lost 1 base and the J gene lost 4 bases, with 10 bases spanning the gap. The CDR3 has 14 amino acids. This clonotype was detected ten times or more. The antigen remains unidentified.

This chain joins TRBV7-9 and TRBJ2-5; D not resolved. The TCR originated in a donor of 50 years or more with non-small cell lung cancer. Material: PBMCs, obtained before or after stereotactic body radiation therapy (not recorded which). The CDR3 bases are TGTGCCAGCAGCTTAGGGAAGACCATAGAGACCCAGTACTTC. Its translation is CASSLGKTIETQYF.